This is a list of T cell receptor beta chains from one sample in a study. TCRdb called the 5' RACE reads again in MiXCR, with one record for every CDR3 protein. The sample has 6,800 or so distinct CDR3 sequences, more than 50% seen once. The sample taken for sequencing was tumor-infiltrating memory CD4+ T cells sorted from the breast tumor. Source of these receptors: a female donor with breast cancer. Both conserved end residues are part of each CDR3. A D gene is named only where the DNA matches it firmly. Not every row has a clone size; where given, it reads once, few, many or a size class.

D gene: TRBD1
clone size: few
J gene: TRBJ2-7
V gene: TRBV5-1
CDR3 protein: CASSALGDSYEQYF
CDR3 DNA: TGCGCCAGCAGCGCCCTGGGGGACAGCTACGAGCAGTACTTC

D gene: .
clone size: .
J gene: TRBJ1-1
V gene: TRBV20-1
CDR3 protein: CSAREGMWAFF
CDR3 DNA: TGCAGTGCTAGGGAAGGAATGTGGGCTTTCTTT

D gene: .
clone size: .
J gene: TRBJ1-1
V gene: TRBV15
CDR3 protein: CATSRDGQGREAFF
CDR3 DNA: TGTGCCACCAGCAGAGACGGGCAGGGGAGAGAAGCTTTCTTT

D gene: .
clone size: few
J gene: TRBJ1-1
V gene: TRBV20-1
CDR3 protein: CSASPGSRIYTEAFF
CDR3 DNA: TGCAGTGCTAGTCCGGGCTCCCGCATATACACTGAAGCTTTCTTT

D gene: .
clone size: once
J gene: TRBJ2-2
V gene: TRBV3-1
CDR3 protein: CASRGAGENTGELFF
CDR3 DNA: TGTGCCTCCCGGGGGGCAGGGGAGAACACCGGGGAGCTGTTTTTT

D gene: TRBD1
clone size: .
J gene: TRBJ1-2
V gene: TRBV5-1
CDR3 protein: CASSLLQGASGYTF
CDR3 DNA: TGCGCCAGCAGCTTGCTTCAGGGGGCGAGTGGCTACACCTTC

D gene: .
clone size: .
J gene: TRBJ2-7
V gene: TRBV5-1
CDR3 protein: CASSLGSSHPSHPYEQYF
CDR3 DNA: TGCGCCAGCAGCCTAGGATCGTCACACCCTAGCCACCCCTACGAGCAGTACTTC

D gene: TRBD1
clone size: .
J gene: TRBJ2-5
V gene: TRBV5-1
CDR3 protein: CASSLGQGAETQYF
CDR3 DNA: TGCGCCAGCAGCTTGGGACAGGGGGCTGAGACCCAGTACTTC

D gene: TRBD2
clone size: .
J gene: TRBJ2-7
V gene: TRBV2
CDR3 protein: CASRRGTSGRSPGEQYF
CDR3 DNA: TGTGCCAGCAGGCGAGGGACTAGCGGGAGGTCCCCCGGCGAGCAGTACTTC

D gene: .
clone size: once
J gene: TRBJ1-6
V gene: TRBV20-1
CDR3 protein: CSTTNSGTPNSPLHF
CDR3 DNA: TGCAGTACAACTAACTCCGGGACACCTAATTCACCCCTCCACTTT

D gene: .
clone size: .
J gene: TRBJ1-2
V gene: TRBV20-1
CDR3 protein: CSARHRDPYGYTF
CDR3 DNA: TGCAGTGCCCGGCACCGGGATCCCTATGGCTACACCTTC

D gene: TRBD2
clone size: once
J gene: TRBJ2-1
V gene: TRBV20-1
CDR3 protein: CSAVWAGGADDEQFF
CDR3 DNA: TGCAGTGCGGTCTGGGCGGGGGGGGCCGACGATGAGCAGTTCTTC

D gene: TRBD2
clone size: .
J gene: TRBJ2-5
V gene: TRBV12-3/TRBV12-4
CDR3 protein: CASSGTSETQYF
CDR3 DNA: TGTGCCAGCAGCGGGACTAGCGAGACCCAGTACTTC

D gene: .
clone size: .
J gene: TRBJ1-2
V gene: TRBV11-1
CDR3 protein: CASSSGSQGSYGYTF
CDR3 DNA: TGTGCCAGCAGCTCCGGATCACAGGGTTCCTATGGCTACACCTTC

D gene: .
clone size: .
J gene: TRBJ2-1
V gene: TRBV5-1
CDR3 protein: CASTGKSGESSSYNEQFF
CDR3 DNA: TGCGCCAGCACGGGTAAGAGCGGCGAATCCAGCTCCTACAATGAGCAGTTCTTC

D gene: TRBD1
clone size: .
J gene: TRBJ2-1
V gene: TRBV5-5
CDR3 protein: CASSRRTGGVDEQFF
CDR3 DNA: TGTGCCAGCAGCAGAAGGACAGGGGGCGTCGATGAGCAGTTCTTC

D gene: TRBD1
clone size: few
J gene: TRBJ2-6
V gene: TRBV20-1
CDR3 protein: CSAWTGAGANVLTF
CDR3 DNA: TGCAGTGCTTGGACAGGGGCTGGGGCCAACGTCCTGACTTTC

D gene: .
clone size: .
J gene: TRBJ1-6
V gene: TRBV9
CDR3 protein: CASNLDGLNSPLHF
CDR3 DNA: TGTGCCAGCAACCTGGACGGCCTTAATTCACCCCTCCACTTT

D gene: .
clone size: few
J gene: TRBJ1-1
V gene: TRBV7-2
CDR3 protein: CASSLGRPTEAFF
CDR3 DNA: TGTGCCAGCAGCCTCGGTCGGCCCACTGAAGCTTTCTTT

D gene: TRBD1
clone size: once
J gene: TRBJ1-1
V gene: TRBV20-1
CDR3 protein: CSAKDRGRDTEAFF
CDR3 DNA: TGCAGTGCTAAGGACAGGGGACGAGACACTGAAGCTTTCTTT

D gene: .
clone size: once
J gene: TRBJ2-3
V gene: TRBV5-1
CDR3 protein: CASSLDTDTQYF
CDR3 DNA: TGCGCCAGCAGCTTAGACACAGATACGCAGTATTTT

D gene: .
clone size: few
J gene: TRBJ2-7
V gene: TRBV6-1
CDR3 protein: CASSDFRGQFTYEQYF
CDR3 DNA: TGTGCCAGCAGTGATTTCCGGGGCCAGTTTACCTACGAGCAGTACTTC

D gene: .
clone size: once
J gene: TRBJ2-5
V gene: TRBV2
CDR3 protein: CASSPTGRETQHF
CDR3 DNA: TGTGCCAGCAGTCCGACAGGTCGGGAGACCCAGCACTTC

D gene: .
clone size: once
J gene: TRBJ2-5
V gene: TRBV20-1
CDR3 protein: CSARVEGRQETQYF
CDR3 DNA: TGCAGTGCTAGAGTTGAAGGGAGACAAGAGACCCAGTACTTC

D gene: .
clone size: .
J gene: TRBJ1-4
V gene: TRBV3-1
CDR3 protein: CASSPPPPDILNKKLFF
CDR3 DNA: TGTGCCAGCAGCCCCCCCCCTCCGGACATCCTTAATAAAAAACTGTTTTTT

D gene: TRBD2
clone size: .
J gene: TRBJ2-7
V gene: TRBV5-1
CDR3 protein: CASSFAPSGREQYF
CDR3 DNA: TGCGCCAGCAGCTTTGCCCCTAGCGGGAGGGAGCAGTACTTC

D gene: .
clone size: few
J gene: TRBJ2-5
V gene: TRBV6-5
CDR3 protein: CATRRFPGGETQYF
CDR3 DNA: TGTGCCACCAGACGCTTCCCCGGGGGCGAGACCCAGTACTTC

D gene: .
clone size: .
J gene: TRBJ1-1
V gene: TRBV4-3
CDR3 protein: CASSQEGAQNTEAFF
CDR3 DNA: TGCGCCAGCAGCCAAGAAGGGGCCCAGAACACTGAAGCTTTCTTT

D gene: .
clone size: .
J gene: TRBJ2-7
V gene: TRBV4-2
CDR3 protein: CASSQDYRTYEQYF
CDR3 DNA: TGTGCCAGCAGCCAAGACTATCGAACCTACGAGCAGTACTTC

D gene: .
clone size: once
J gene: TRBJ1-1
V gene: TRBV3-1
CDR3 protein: CASSQWQMNTEAFF
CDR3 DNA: TGTGCCAGCAGCCAATGGCAGATGAACACTGAAGCTTTCTTT

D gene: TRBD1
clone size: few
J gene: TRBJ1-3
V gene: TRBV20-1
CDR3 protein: CSARDLDRGSGNTIYF
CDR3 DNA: TGCAGTGCTAGAGATTTGGACAGGGGTTCTGGAAACACCATATATTTT

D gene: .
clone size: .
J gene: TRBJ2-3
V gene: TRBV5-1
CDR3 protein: CASSSGSDTQYF
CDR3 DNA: TGCGCCAGCAGCTCCGGTTCGGATACGCAGTATTTT

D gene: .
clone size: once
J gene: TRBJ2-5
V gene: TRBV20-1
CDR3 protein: CSARHYRGGGETQYF
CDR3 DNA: TGCAGTGCTCGACACTACAGGGGAGGTGGAGAGACCCAGTACTTC

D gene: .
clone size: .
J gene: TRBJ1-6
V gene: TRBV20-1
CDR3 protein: CSARAGEGSPLHF
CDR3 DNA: TGCAGTGCCCGGGCAGGGGAAGGGTCACCCCTCCACTTT

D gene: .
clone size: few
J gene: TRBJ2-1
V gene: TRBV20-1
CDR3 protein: CSAFLGGGNEQFF
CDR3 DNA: TGCAGTGCGTTTCTTGGTGGTGGAAATGAGCAGTTCTTC

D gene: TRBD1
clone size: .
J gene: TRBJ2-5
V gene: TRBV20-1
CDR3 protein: CSAGDSGVTQYF
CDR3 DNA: TGCAGTGCTGGGGACAGCGGAGTGACCCAGTACTTC

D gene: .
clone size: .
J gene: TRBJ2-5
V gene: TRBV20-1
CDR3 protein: CSARWSIETQYF
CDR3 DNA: TGCAGTGCTAGATGGTCTATCGAGACCCAGTACTTC

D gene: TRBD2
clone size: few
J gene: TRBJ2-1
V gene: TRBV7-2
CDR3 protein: CASSSRLAILYNEQFF
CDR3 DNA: TGTGCCAGCAGCTCCCGACTAGCAATTCTATACAATGAGCAGTTCTTC

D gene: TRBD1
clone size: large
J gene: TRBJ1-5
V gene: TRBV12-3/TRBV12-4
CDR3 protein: CASSRDRLSNQPQHF
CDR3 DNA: TGTGCCAGCAGTAGGGACAGGTTAAGCAATCAGCCCCAGCATTTT

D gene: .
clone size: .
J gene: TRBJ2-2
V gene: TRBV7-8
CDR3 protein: CASSLGPTRVGLRELFF
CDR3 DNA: TGTGCCAGCAGCTTAGGCCCGACTCGAGTTGGGCTCCGGGAGCTGTTTTTT

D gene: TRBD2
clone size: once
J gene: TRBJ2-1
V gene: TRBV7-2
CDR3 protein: CASSLSGATYNEQFF
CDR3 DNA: TGTGCCAGCAGCTTAAGCGGGGCCACCTACAATGAGCAGTTCTTC

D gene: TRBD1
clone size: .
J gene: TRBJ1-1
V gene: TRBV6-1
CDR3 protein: CASSEALRGAGGHTEAFF
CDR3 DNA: TGTGCCAGCAGTGAAGCGCTCAGGGGTGCAGGGGGTCACACTGAAGCTTTCTTT

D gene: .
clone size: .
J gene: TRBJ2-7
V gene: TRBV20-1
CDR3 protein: CSARDAGTLHEQYF
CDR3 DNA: TGCAGTGCTAGAGATGCGGGGACACTCCACGAGCAGTACTTC

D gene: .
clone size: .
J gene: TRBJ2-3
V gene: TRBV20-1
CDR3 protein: CSARDLSAASTDTQYF
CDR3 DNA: TGCAGTGCTAGAGACTTGAGCGCCGCTAGCACAGATACGCAGTATTTT

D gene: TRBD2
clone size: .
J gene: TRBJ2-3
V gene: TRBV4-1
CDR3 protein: CASSQVAGPNTDTQYF
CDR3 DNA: TGCGCCAGCAGCCAAGTAGCGGGACCAAACACAGATACGCAGTATTTT

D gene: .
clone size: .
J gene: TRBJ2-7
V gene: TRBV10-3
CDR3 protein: CATMPGLSYEQYF
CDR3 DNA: TGTGCCACTATGCCGGGACTCTCCTACGAGCAGTACTTC

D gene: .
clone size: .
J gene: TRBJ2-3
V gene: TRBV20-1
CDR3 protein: CSARDMKGYSTDTQYF
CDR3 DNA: TGCAGTGCTAGAGATATGAAGGGCTATTCCACAGATACGCAGTATTTT

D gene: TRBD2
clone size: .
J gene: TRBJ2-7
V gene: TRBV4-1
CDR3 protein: CASSGLAGGPKNEQYF
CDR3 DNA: TGCGCCAGCAGTGGACTAGCGGGAGGGCCAAAGAACGAGCAGTACTTC

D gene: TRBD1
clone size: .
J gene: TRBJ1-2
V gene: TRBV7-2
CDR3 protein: CASSLTRTGMVDGYTF
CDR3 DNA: TGTGCCAGCAGCTTGACCCGGACAGGGATGGTAGATGGCTACACCTTC

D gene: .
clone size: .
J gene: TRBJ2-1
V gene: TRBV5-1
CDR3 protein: CASSLIPNYNEQFF
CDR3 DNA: TGCGCCAGCAGCTTAATCCCCAATTACAATGAGCAGTTCTTT

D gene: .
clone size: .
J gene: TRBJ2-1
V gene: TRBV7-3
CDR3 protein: CASSLSLQGEQFF
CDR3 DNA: TGTGCCAGCAGCCTATCCCTCCAGGGTGAGCAGTTCTTC

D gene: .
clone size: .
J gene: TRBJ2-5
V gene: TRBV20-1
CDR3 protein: CSARDLGETQYF
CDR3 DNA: TGCAGTGCTAGAGATCTTGGGGAGACCCAGTACTTC

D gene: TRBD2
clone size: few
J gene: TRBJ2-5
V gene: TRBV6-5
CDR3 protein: CASRRWGEPGLAETQYF
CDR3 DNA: TGTGCCAGCAGACGGTGGGGGGAGCCGGGACTAGCGGAGACCCAGTACTTC

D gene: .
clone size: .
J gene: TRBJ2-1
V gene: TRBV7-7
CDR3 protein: CASSAGTHNEQFF
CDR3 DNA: TGTGCTAGCAGCGCCGGGACCCACAATGAGCAGTTCTTC

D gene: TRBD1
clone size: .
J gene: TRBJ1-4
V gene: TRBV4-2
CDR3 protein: CASSPGQGAETNEKLFF
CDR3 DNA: TGTGCTAGCAGCCCCGGACAGGGGGCGGAAACTAATGAAAAACTGTTTTTT

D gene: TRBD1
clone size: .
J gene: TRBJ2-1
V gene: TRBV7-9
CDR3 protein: CASSSGQGGGEQFF
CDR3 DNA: TGTGCCAGCAGCTCGGGACAGGGGGGGGGTGAGCAGTTCTTC

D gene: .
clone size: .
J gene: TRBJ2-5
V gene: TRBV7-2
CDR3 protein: CASSLVTNPQETQYF
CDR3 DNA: TGTGCCAGCAGCTTAGTGACCAATCCCCAAGAGACCCAGTACTTC

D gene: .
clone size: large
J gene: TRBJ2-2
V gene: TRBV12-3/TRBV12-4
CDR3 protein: CASRRLGWAAGELFF
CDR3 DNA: TGTGCCAGCAGACGTCTCGGGTGGGCCGCAGGGGAGCTGTTTTTT